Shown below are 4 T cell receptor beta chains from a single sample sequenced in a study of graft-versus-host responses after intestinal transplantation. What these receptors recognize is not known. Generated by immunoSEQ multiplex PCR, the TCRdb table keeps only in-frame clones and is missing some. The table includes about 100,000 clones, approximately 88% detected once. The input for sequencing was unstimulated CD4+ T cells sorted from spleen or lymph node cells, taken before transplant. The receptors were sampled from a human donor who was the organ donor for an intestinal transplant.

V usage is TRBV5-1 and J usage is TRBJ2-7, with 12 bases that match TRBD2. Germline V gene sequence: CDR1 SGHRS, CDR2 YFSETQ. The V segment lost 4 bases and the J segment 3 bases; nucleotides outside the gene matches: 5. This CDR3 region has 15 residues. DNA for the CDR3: TGCGCCAGCAGCGTAGCGACTAGCGGGGGCTACGAGCAGTACTTC. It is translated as CASSVATSGGYEQYF.

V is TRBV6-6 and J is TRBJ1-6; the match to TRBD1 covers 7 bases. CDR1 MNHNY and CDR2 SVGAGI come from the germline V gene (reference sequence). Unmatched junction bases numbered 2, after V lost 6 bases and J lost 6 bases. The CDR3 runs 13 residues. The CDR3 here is CASRTGSNSPLHF. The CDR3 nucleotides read TGTGCCAGCAGGACAGGGTCTAATTCACCCCTCCACTTT.

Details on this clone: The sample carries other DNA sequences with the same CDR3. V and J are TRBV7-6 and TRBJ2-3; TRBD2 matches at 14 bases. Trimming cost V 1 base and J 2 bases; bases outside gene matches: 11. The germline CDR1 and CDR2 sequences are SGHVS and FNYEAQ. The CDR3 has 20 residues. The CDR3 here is CASSLGIGLAGGRNTDTQYF. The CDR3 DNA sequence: TGTGCCAGCAGCTTAGGAATAGGACTAGCGGGGGGTCGAAACACAGATACGCAGTATTTT.

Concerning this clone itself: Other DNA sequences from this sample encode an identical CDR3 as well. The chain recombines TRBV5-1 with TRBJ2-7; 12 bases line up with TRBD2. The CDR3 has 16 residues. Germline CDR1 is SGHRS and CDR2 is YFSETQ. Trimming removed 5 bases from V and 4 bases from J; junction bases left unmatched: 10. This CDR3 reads CASSRTGTSGLYEQYF. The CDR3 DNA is TGCGCCAGCAGTCGGACCGGGACTAGCGGGCTGTACGAGCAGTACTTC.